The entry below gives a single T cell receptor beta chain sequence along with its context. CDR3 size: 14 residues. CDR1 and CDR2 from the germline V gene are SGHTA and FQGTGA. V was clipped by 4 bases and J by 1 base, with 9 bases between them. These data belong to a study of T cells in pancreatic ductal adenocarcinoma. The selected patients with pancreatic ductal adenocarcinoma had surgery but no neoadjuvant therapy. TCRdb's table, derived via immunoSEQ multiplex PCR, lists solely in-frame clones and lacks some. Here the sample spans 97,000 or so clones, more than 90% being singletons. Sequencing used PBMCs. The chain is built from TRBV7-3 and TRBJ2-3; D is undetermined. The TCR comes from a human donor with pancreatic ductal adenocarcinoma. CDR3 amino acids: CASSSGLRTDTQYF. CDR3 nucleotides: TGTGCCAGCAGCTCTGGGCTTCGCACAGATACGCAGTATTTT.